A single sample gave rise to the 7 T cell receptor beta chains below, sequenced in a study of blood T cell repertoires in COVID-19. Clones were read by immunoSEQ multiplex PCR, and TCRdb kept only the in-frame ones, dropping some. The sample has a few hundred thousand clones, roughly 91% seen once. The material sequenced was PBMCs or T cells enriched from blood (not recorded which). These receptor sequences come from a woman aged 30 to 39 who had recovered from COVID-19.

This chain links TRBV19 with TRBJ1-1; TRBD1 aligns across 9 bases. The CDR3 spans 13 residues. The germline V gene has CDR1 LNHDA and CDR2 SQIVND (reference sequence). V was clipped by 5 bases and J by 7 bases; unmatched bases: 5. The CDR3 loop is CASSLGQGSEAFF. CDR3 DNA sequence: TGTGCCAGTAGTTTAGGACAGGGGAGTGAAGCTTTCTTT.

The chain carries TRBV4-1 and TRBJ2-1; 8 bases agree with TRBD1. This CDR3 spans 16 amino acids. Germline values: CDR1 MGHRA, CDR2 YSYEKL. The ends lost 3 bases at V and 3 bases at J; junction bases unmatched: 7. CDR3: CASSQLQGVGYNEQFF. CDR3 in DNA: TGCGCCAGCAGCCAGCTACAGGGGGTAGGCTACAATGAGCAGTTCTTC.

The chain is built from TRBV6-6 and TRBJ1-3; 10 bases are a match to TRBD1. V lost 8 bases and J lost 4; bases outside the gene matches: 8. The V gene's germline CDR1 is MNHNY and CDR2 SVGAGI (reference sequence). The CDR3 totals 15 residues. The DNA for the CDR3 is TGTGCCAGCTATGACAGGGGGCGCAGGGGAAACACCATATATTTT. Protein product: CASYDRGRRGNTIYF.

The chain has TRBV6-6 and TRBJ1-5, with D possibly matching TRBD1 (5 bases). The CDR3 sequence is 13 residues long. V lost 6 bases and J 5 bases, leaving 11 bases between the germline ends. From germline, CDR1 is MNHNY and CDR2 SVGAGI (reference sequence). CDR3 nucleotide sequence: TGTGCCAGCAGCGTCAGGGAGGATCAGCCCCAGCATTTT. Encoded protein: CASSVREDQPQHF.

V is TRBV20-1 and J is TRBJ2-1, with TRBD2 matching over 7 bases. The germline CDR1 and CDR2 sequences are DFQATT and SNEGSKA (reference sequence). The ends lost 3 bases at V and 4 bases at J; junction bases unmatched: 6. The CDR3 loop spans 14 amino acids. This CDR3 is CSASGAGIYNEQFF. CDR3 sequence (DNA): TGCAGTGCTAGTGGAGCGGGAATATACAATGAGCAGTTCTTC.

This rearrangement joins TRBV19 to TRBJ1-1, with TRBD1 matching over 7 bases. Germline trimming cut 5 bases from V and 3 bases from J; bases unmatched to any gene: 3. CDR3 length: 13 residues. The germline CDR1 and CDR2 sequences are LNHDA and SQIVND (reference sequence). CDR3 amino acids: CASSHQGDTEAFF. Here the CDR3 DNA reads TGTGCCAGTAGTCACCAGGGGGACACTGAAGCTTTCTTT. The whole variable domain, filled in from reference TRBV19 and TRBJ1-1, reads DGGITQSPKYLFRKEGQNVTLSCEQNLNHDAMYWYRQDPGQGLRLIYYSQIVNDFQKGDIAEGYSVSREKKESFPLTVTSAQKNPTAFYLCASSHQGDTEAFFGQGTRLTVV.

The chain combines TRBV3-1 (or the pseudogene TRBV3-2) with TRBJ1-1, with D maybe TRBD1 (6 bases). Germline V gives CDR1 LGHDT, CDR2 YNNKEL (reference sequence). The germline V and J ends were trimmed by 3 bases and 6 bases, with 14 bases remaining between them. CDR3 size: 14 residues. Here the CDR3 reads CASSHTGSVSEAFF. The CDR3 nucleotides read TGTGCCAGCAGCCACACAGGGTCGGTTTCTGAAGCTTTCTTT.